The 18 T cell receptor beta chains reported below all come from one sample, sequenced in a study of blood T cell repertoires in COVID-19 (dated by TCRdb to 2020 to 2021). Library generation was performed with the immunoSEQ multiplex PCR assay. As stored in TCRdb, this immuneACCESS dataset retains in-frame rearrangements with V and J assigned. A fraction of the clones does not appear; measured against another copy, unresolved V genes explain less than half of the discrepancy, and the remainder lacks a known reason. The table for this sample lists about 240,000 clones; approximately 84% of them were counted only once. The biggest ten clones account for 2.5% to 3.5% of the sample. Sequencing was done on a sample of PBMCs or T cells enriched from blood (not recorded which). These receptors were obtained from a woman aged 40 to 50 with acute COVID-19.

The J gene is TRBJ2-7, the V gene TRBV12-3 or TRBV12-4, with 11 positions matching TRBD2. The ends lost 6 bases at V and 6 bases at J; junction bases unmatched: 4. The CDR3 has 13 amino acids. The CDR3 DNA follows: TGTGCCAGCAGCCCAGGACTAGCGGGCGAGCAGTACTTC. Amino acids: CASSPGLAGEQYF.

CDR3 region: CASSVLAGGPYYEQYF. The CDR3 nucleotides read TGTGCCAGCAGCGTCCTAGCGGGAGGCCCGTATTACGAGCAGTACTTC. The V call is TRBV9, the J call TRBJ2-7; 11 nucleotides line up with TRBD2. The germline CDR1 and CDR2 sequences are SGDLS and YYNGEE. The junction had 8 bases not matched to a gene; V was cut back by 2 bases and J by 4 bases. This CDR3 has 16 residues.

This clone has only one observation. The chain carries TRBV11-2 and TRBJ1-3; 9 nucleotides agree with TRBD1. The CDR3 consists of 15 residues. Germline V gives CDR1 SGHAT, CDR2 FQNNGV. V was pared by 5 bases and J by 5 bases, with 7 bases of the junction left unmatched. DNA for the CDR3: TGTGCCAGCAGCCCGGGACAGGGCTGGCGAAACACCATATATTTT. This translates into CASSPGQGWRNTIYF.

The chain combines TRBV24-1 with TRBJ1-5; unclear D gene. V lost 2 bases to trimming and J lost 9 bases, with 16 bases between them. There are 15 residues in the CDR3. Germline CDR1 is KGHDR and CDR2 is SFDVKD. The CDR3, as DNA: TGTGCCACCAGTGATTCGAGACAAGCCCTCCCGCCCCAGCATTTT. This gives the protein CATSDSRQALPPQHF.

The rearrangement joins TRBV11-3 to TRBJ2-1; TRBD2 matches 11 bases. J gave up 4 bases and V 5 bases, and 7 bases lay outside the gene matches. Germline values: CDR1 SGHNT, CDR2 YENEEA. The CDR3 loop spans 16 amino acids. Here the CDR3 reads CASSLAGTSGYNEQFF. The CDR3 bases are TGTGCCAGCAGCCTGGCCGGGACTAGCGGTTACAATGAGCAGTTCTTC.

CDR3 region: CATLTGVNTEAFF. The CDR3, as DNA: TGTGCCACACTGACAGGGGTTAACACTGAAGCTTTCTTT. This chain connects TRBV28 to TRBJ1-1; 8 bases line up with TRBD1. This CDR3 has 13 amino acids. In germline, CDR1 is MDHEN, CDR2 SYDVKM. V gave up 10 bases and J gave up 2 bases; unmatched junction bases: 6. Together with reference TRBV28 and TRBJ1-1, the CDR3 gives the full variable domain: DVKVTQSSRYLVKRTGEKVFLECVQDMDHENMFWYRQDPGLGLRLIYFSYDVKMKEKGDIPEGYSVSREKKERFSLILESASTNQTSMYLCATLTGVNTEAFFGQGTRLTVV.

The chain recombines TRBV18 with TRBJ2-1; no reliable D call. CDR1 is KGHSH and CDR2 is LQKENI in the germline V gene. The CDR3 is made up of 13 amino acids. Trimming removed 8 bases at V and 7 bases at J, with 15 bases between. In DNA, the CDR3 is TGTGCCAGCCGCCAGGATCAAAGTAATGAGCAGTTCTTC. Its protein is CASRQDQSNEQFF. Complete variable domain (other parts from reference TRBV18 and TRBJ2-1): NAGVMQNPRHLVRRRGQEARLRCSPMKGHSHVYWYRQLPEEGLKFMVYLQKENIIDESGMPKERFSAEFPKEGPSILRIQQVVRGDSAAYFCASRQDQSNEQFFGPGTRLTVL.

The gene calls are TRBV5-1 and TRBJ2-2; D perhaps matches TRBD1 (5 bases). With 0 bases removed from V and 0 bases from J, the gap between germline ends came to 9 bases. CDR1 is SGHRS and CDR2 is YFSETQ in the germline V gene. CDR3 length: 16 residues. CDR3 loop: CASSLAGKANTGELFF. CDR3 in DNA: TGCGCCAGCAGCTTGGCAGGGAAGGCGAACACCGGGGAGCTGTTTTTT.

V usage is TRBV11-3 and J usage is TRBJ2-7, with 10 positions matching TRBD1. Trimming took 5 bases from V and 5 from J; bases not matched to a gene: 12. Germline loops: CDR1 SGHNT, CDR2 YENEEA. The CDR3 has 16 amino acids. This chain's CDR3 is CASSEQPGQGNHEQYF. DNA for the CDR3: TGTGCCAGCAGCGAACAGCCGGGACAGGGGAACCACGAGCAGTACTTC.

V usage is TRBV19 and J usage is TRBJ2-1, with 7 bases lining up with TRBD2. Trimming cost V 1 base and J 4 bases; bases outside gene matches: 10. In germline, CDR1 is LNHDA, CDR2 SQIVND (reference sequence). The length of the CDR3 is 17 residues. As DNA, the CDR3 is TGTGCCAGTAGTATAGCGTCTAGCGGAGGACCATACAATGAGCAGTTCTTC. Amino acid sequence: CASSIASSGGPYNEQFF.

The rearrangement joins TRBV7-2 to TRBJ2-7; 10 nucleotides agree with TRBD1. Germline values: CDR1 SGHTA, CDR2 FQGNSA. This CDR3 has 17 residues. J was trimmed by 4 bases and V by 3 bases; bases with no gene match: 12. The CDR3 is CASSLWGLPGQGYEQYF. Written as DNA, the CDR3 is TGTGCCAGCAGCTTGTGGGGCTTGCCGGGACAGGGGTACGAGCAGTACTTC.

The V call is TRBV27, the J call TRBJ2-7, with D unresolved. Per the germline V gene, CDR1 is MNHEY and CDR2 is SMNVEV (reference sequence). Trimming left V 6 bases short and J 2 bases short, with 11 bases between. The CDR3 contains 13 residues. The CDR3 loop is CASSLYGAYEQYF. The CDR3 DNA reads TGTGCCAGCAGCCTATATGGAGCCTACGAGCAGTACTTC.

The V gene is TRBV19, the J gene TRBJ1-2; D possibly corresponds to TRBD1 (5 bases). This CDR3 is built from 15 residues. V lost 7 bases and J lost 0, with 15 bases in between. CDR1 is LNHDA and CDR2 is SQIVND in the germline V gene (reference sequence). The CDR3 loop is CASKARENPNYGYTF. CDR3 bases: TGTGCCAGTAAGGCCAGGGAAAACCCTAACTATGGCTACACCTTC.

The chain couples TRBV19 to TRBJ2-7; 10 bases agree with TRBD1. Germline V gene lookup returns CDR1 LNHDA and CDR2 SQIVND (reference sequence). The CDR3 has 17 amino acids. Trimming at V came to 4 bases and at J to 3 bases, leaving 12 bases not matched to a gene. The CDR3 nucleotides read TGTGCCAGTAGTACAAAACCACCGGGACAGGGGATCTACGAGCAGTACTTC. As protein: CASSTKPPGQGIYEQYF. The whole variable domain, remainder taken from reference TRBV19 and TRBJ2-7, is DGGITQSPKYLFRKEGQNVTLSCEQNLNHDAMYWYRQDPGQGLRLIYYSQIVNDFQKGDIAEGYSVSREKKESFPLTVTSAQKNPTAFYLCASSTKPPGQGIYEQYFGPGTRLTVT.

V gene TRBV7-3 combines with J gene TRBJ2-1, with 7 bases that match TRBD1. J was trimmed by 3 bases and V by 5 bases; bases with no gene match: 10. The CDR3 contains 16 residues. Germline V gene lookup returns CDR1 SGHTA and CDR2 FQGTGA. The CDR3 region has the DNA TGTGCCAGCAGCCTATTCTCCGGGACAGACTACAATGAGCAGTTCTTC. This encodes CASSLFSGTDYNEQFF.

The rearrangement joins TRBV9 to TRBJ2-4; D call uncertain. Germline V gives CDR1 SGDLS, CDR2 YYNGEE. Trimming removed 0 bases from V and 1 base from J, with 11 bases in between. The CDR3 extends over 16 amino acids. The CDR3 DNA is TGTGCCAGCAGCGTAGCTCTTGGCGGCGCCAAAAACATTCAGTACTTC. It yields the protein CASSVALGGAKNIQYF.

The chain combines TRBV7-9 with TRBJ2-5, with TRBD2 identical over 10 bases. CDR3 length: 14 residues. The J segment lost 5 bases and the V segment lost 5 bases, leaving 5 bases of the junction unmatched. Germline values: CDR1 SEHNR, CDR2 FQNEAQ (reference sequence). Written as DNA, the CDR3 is TGTGCCAGCAGCGCTTTAGCGGGAGGCGAGACCCAGTACTTC. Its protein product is CASSALAGGETQYF.

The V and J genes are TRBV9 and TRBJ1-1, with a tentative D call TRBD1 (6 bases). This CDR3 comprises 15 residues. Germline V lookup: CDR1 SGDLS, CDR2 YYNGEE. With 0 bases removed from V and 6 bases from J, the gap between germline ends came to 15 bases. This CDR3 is CASSVEAGVGAEAFF. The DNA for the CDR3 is TGTGCCAGCAGCGTAGAGGCAGGGGTTGGCGCTGAAGCTTTCTTT.